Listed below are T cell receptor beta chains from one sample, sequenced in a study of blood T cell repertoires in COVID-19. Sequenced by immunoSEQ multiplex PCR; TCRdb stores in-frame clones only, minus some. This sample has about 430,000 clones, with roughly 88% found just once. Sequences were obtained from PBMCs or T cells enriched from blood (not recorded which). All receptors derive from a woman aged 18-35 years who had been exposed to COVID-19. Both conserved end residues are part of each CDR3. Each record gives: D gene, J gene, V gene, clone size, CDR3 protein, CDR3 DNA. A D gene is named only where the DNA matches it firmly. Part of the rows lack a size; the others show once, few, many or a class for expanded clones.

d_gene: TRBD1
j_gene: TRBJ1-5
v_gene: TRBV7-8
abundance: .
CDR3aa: CASSLVGRDSPNQPQHF
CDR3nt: TGTGCCAGCAGCTTAGTCGGACGGGACAGCCCCAATCAGCCCCAGCATTTT

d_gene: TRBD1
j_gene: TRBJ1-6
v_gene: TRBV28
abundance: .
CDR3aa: CASSSPGTGINSPLHF
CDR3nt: TGTGCCAGCAGTTCACCCGGGACAGGTATAAATTCACCCCTCCACTTT

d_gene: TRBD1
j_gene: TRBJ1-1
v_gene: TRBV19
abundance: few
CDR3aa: CASRTTGRTEAFF
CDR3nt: TGTGCCAGTCGAACGACAGGGCGAACTGAAGCTTTCTTT

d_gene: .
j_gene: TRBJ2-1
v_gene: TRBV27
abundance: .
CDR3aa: CASINLNYNEQFF
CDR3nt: TGTGCCAGCATTAACCTAAACTACAATGAGCAGTTCTTC

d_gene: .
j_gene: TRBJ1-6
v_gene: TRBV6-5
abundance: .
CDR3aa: CASSYSTGHRYSPLHF
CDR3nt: TGTGCCAGCAGTTACTCAACCGGACATCGTTACTCACCCCTCCACTTT

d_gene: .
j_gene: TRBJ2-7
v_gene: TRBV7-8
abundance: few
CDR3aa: CASSPAYEQYF
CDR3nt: TGTGCCAGCAGCCCCGCCTACGAGCAGTACTTC

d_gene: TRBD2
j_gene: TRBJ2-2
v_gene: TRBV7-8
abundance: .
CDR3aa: CASRSRTSGIRGELFF
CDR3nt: TGTGCCAGCAGATCTAGGACTAGCGGGATCCGCGGTGAGCTGTTTTTT

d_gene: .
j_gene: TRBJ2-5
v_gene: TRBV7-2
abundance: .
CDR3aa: CASFSGFLQETQYF
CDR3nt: TGTGCCAGCTTTAGCGGATTTCTCCAAGAGACCCAGTACTTC

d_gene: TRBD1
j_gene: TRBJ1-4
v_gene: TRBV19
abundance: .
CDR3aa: CASKQTGGFNEKLFF
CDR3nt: TGTGCCAGTAAGCAAACAGGGGGCTTTAATGAAAAACTGTTTTTT

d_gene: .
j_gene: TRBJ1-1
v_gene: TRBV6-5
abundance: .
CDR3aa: CASSSDRLNTEAFF
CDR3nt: TGTGCCAGCAGCTCGGACAGATTAAACACTGAAGCTTTCTTT

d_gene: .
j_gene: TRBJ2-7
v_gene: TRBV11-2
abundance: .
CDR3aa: CASSLDPQVVTYEQYF
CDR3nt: TGTGCCAGCAGCTTAGATCCGCAGGTGGTTACCTACGAGCAGTACTTC

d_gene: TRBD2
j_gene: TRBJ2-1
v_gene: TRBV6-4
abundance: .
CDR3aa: CASTRTSGRADGEQFF
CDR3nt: TGTGCCAGCACCCGGACTAGCGGGAGGGCCGACGGTGAGCAGTTCTTC

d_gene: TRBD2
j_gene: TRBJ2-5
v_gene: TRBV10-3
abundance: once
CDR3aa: CAISENLAGRGGETQYF
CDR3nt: TGTGCCATCAGTGAGAACCTAGCGGGGCGAGGGGGGGAGACCCAGTACTTC

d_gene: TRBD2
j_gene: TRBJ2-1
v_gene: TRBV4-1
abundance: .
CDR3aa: CASSQGWTSGRVYNEQFF
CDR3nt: TGCGCCAGCAGCCAAGGGTGGACTAGCGGGAGGGTATACAATGAGCAGTTCTTC

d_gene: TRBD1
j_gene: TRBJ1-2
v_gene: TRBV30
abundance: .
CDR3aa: CAWSYSGGASYGYTF
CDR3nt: TGTGCCTGGAGTTACTCAGGGGGCGCCTCCTATGGCTACACCTTC

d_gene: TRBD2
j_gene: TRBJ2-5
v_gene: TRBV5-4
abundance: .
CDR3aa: CASSLRGGGEETQYF
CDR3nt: TGTGCCAGCAGCCTACGGGGCGGGGGGGAGGAGACCCAGTACTTC

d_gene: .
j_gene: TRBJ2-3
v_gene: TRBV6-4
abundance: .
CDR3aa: CASSDSVQVSTDTQYF
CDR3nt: TGTGCCAGCAGTGACTCGGTACAGGTTAGCACAGATACGCAGTATTTT

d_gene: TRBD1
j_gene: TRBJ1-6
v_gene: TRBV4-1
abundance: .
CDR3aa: CASSQDPGQGDRSPLHF
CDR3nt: TGCGCCAGCAGCCAAGATCCTGGACAGGGGGATAGGTCACCCCTCCACTTT

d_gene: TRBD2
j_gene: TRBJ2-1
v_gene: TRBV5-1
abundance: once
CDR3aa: CASSSRDYKYNEQFF
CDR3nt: TGCGCCAGCAGCTCCCGGGACTACAAATACAATGAGCAGTTCTTC

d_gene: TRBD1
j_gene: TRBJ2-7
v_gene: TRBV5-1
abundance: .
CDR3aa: CASSRGTDWDEQYF
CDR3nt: TGCGCCAGCAGCAGAGGGACAGATTGGGACGAGCAGTACTTC

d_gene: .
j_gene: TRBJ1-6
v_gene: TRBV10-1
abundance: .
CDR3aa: CASSDLSDNSPLHF
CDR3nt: TGCGCCAGCAGTGATCTTTCGGATAATTCACCCCTCCACTTT

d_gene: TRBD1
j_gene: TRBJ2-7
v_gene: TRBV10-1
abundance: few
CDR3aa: CASSESGTGSNEQYF
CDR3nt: TGCGCCAGCAGTGAGTCCGGGACAGGGTCCAACGAGCAGTACTTC

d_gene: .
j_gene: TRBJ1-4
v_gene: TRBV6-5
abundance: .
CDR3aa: CASSYRAGREKLFF
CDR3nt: TGTGCCAGCAGTTACCGGGCAGGGAGGGAAAAACTGTTTTTT

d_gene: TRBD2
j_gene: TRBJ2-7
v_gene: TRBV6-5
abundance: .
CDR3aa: CASSYSIAGGPEQYF
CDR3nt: TGTGCCAGCAGTTACTCGATAGCGGGAGGTCCCGAGCAGTACTTC